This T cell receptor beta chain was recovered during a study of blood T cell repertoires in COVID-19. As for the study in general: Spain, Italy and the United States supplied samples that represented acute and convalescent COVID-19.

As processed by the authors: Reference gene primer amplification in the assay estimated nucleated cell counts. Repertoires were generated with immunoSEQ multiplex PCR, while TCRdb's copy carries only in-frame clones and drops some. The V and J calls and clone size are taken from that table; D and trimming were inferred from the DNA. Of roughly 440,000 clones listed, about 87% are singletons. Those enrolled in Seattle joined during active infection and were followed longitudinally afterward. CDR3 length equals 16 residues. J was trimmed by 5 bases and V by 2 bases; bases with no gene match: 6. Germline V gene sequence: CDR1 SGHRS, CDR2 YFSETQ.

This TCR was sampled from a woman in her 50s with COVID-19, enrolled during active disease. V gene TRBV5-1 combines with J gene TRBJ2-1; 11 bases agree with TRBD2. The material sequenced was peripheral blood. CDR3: CASSFLLAGDHNEQFF. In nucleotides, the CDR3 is TGCGCCAGCAGCTTCCTACTAGCGGGGGATCACAATGAGCAGTTCTTC. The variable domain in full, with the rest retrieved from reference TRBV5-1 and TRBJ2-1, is KAGVTQTPRYLIKTRGQQVTLSCSPISGHRSVSWYQQTPGQGLQFLFEYFSETQRNKGNFPGRFSGRQFSNSRSEMNVSTLELGDSALYLCASSFLLAGDHNEQFFGPGTRLTVL.